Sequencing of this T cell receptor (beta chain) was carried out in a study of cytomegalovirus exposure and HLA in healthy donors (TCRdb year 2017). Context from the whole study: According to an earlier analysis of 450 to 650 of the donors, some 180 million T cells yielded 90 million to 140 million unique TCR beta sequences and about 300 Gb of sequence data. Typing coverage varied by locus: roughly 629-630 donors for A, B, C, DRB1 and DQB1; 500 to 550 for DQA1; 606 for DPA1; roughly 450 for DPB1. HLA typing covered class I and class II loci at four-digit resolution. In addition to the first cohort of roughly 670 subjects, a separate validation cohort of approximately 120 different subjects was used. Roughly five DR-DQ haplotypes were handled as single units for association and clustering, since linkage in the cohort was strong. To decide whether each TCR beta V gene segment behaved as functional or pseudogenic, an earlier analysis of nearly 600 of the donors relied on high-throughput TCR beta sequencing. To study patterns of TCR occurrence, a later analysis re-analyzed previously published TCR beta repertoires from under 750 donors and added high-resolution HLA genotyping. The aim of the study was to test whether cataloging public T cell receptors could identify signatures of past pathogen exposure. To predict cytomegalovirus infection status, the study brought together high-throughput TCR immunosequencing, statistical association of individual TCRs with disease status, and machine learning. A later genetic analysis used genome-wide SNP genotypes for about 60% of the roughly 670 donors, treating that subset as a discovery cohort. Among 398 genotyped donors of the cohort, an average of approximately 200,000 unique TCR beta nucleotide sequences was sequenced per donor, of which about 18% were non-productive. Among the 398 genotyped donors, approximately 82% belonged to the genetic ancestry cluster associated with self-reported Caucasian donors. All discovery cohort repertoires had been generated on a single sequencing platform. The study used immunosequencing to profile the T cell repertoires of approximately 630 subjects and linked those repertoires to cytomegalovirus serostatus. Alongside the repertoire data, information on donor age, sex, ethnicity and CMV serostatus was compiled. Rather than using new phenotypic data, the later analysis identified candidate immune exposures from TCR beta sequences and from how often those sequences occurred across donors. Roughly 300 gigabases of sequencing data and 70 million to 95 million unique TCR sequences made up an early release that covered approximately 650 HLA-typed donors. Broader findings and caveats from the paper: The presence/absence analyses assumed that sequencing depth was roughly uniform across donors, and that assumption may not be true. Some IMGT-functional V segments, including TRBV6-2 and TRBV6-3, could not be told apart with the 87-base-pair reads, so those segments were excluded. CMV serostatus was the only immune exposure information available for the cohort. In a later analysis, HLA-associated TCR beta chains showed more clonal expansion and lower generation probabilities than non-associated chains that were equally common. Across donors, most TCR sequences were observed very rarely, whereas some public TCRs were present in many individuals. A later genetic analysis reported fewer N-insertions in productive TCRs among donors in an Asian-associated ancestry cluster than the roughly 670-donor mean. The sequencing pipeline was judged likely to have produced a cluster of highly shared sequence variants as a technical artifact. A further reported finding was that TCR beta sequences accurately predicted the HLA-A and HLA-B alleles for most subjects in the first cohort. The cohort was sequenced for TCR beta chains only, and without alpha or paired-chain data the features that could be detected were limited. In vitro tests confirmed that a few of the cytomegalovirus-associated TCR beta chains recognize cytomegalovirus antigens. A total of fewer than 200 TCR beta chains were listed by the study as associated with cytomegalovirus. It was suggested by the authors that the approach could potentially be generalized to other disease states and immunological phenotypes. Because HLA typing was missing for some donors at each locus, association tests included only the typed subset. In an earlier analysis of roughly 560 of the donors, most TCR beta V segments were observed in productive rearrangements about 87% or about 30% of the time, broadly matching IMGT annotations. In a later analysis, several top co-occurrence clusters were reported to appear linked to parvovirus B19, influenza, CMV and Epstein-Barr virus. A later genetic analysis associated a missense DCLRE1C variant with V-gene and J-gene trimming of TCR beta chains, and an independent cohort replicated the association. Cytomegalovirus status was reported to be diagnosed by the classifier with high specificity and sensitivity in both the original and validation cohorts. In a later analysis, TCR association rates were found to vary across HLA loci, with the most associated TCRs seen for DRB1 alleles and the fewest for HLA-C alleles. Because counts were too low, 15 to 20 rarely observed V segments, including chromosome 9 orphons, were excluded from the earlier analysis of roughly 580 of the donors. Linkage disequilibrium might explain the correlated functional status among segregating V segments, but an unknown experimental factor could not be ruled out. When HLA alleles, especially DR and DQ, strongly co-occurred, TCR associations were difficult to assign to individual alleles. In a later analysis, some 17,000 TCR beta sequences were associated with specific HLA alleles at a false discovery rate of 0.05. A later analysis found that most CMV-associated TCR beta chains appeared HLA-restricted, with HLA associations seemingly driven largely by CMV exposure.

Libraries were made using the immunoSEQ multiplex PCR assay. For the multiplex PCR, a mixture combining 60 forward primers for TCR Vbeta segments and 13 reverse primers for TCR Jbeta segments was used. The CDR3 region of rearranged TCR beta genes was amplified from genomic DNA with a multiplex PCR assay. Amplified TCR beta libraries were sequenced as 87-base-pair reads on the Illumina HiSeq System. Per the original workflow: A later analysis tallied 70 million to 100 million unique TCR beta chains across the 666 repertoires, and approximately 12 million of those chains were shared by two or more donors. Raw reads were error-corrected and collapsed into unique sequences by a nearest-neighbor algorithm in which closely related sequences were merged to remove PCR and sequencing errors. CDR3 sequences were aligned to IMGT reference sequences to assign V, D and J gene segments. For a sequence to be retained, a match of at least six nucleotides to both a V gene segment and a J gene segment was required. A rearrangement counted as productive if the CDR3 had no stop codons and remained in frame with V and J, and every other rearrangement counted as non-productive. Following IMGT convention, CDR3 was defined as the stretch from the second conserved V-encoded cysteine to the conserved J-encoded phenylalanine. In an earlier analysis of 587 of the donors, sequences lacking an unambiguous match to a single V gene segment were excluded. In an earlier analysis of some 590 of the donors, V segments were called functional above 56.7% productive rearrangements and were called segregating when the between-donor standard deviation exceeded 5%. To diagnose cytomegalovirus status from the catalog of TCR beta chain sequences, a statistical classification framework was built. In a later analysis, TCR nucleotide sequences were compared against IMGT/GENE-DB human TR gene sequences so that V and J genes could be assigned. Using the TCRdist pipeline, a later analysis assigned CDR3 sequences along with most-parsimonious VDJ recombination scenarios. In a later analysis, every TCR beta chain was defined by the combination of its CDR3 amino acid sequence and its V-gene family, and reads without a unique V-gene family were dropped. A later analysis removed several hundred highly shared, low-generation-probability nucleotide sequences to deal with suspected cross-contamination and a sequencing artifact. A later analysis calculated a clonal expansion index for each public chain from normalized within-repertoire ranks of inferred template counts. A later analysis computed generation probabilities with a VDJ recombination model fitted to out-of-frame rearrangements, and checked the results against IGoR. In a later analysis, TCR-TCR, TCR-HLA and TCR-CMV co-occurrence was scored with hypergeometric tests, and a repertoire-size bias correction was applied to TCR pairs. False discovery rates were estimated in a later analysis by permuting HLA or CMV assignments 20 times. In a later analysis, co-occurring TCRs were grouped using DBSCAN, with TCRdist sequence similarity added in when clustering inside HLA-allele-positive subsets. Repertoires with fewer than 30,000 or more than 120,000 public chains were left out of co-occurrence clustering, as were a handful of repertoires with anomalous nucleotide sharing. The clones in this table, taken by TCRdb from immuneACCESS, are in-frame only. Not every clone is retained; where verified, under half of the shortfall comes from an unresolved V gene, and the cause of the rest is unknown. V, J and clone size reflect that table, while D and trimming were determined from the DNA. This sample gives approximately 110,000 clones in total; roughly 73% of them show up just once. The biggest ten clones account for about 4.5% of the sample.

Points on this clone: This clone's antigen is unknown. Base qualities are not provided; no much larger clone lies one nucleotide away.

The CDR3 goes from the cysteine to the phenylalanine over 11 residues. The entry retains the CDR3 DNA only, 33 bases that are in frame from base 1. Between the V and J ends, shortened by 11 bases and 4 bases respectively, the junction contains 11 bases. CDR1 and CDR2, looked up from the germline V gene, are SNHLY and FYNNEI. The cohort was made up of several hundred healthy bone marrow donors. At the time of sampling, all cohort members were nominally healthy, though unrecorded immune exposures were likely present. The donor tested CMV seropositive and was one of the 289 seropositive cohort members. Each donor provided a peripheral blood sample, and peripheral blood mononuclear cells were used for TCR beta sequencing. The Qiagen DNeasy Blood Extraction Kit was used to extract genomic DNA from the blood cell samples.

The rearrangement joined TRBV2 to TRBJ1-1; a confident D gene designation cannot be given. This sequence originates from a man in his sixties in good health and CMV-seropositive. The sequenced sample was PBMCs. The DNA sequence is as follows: TGTGCCCCCAAACGGGGCACTGAAGCTTTCTTT. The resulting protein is CAPKRGTEAFF.